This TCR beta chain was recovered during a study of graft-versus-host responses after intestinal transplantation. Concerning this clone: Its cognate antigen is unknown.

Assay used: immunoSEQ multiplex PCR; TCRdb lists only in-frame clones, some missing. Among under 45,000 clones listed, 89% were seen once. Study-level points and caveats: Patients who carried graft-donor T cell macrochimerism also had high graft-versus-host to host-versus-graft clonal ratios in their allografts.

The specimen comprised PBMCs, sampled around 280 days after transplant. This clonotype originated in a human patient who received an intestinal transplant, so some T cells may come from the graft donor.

Written as DNA, the CDR3 is TGTGCCAGCACTCTTGAGGGACAGGCGACGTCCACCATATATTTT. Its protein product is CASTLEGQATSTIYF. The V call is TRBV6-1, the J call TRBJ1-3, with TRBD1 matching 8 bases. Germline V CDR1 and CDR2: MNHNS, SASEGT. The CDR3 is made up of 15 amino acids. Trimming took 7 bases from V and 9 from J; bases not matched to a gene: 14.